Listed below are T cell receptor beta chains from one sample, sequenced in a study of graft-versus-host responses after intestinal transplantation. Data came from immunoSEQ multiplex PCR; TCRdb stores just in-frame clones and leaves some out. This table holds approximately 20,000 clones, roughly 43% found once. The source was alloreactive CD8+ T cells from a mixed lymphocyte reaction culture, collected before intestinal transplant. The receptors originated from a human patient who received an intestinal transplant. CDR3s include the opening cysteine and the closing phenylalanine or tryptophan. The order of the fields is clone size, J gene, D gene, V gene, CDR3 protein, CDR3 DNA. The D gene is left open where the match is weak. Only part of the rows carry a size: once, few, many, or a class if the clone is expanded.

abundance: few
j_gene: TRBJ2-1
d_gene: TRBD2
v_gene: TRBV7-3
CDR3aa: CASSASPGGGQFF
CDR3nt: TGTGCCAGCAGCGCGTCCCCGGGAGGAGGGCAGTTCTTC

abundance: few
j_gene: TRBJ2-7
d_gene: NA
v_gene: TRBV5-8
CDR3aa: CASSLLNEQYF
CDR3nt: TGTGCCAGCAGCTTGTTGAACGAGCAGTACTTC

abundance: NA
j_gene: TRBJ1-1
d_gene: TRBD1
v_gene: TRBV2
CDR3aa: CASKEQGARTEAFF
CDR3nt: TGTGCCAGCAAGGAACAGGGGGCTCGCACTGAAGCTTTCTTT

abundance: few
j_gene: TRBJ1-1
d_gene: NA
v_gene: TRBV28
CDR3aa: CASSFRPGVSEAFF
CDR3nt: TGTGCCAGCAGTTTCAGACCCGGTGTGAGTGAAGCTTTCTTT

abundance: NA
j_gene: TRBJ2-5
d_gene: NA
v_gene: TRBV9
CDR3aa: CASSADPQETQYF
CDR3nt: TGTGCCAGCAGCGCCGACCCTCAAGAGACCCAGTACTTC

abundance: NA
j_gene: TRBJ1-1
d_gene: NA
v_gene: TRBV5-1
CDR3aa: CASSLGGMNTEAFF
CDR3nt: TGCGCCAGCAGCTTGGGTGGGATGAACACTGAAGCTTTCTTT

abundance: NA
j_gene: TRBJ2-1
d_gene: NA
v_gene: TRBV6-1
CDR3aa: CASRLARREQFF
CDR3nt: TGTGCCAGCAGGCTAGCGAGGCGAGAGCAGTTCTTC

abundance: NA
j_gene: TRBJ2-5
d_gene: TRBD2
v_gene: TRBV7-2
CDR3aa: CASSLNPGGAETQYF
CDR3nt: TGTGCCAGCAGCTTAAACCCGGGAGGGGCGGAGACCCAGTACTTC

abundance: NA
j_gene: TRBJ1-1
d_gene: NA
v_gene: TRBV18
CDR3aa: CASSPSRWGPTEAFF
CDR3nt: TGTGCCAGCTCACCGTCCCGTTGGGGGCCCACTGAAGCTTTCTTT

abundance: NA
j_gene: TRBJ1-2
d_gene: NA
v_gene: TRBV28
CDR3aa: CASTEDGFNYGYTF
CDR3nt: TGTGCCAGCACCGAGGACGGATTTAACTATGGCTACACCTTC

abundance: medium-sized
j_gene: TRBJ2-1
d_gene: TRBD2
v_gene: TRBV6-5
CDR3aa: CASSPGLAGFEQFF
CDR3nt: TGTGCCAGCAGTCCGGGACTAGCGGGTTTTGAGCAGTTCTTC

abundance: medium-sized
j_gene: TRBJ1-5
d_gene: TRBD1
v_gene: TRBV28
CDR3aa: CASRRQGPLNQPQHF
CDR3nt: TGTGCCAGCAGACGACAGGGGCCTCTCAATCAGCCCCAGCATTTT

abundance: NA
j_gene: TRBJ2-5
d_gene: TRBD1
v_gene: TRBV13
CDR3aa: CASSYGQVETQYF
CDR3nt: TGTGCCAGCAGCTATGGACAGGTAGAGACCCAGTACTTC